These 28 T cell receptor beta chains were all obtained from the same sample, sequenced in a study of T cells in Graves' hyperthyroidism and ophthalmopathy. Amplified TCR beta CDR3 regions came from RNA transcripts. In the first-round RT-PCR of the TCR CDR3, the HTBI primer set was used. TCRdb independently ran MiXCR on the multiplex PCR reads; one entry per CDR3 protein. The table includes a few hundred thousand distinct CDR3 sequences, roughly 19% detected once. What was sequenced was blood. The source is a man aged 45-65 years with Graves' ophthalmopathy.

This clonotype was counted many times. The chain uses TRBV18 and TRBJ1-2, with 8 nucleotides matching TRBD1. Trimming cost V 6 bases and J 8 bases; bases outside gene matches: 5. CDR1 is KGHSH, CDR2 LQKENI, per germline. The CDR3 runs to 12 residues. The CDR3 DNA is TGTGCCAGCTCCCGGACAGGGCTGGGCTACACCTTC. This sequence encodes CASSRTGLGYTF. The full variable domain, with the rest looked up from reference TRBV18 and TRBJ1-2, is NAGVMQNPRHLVRRRGQEARLRCSPMKGHSHVYWYRQLPEEGLKFMVYLQKENIIDESGMPKERFSAEFPKEGPSILRIQQVVRGDSAAYFCASSRTGLGYTFGSGTRLTVV.

This clonotype has ten or more counts. The CDR3 DNA sequence: TGTGCCAGCAGTCCGCCTCAGGGCGCTATGGGCTACACCTTC. Translating gives CASSPPQGAMGYTF. The rearrangement joins TRBV28 to TRBJ1-2; maybe TRBD1 (5 bases). Trimming stripped 5 bases from V and 8 bases from J, with 18 bases between. The CDR3 has 14 residues. From germline, CDR1 is MDHEN and CDR2 SYDVKM.

The genes are TRBV28 and TRBJ2-3, with D hard to call. V gave up 3 bases and J gave up 4 bases, with 11 bases separating them. The CDR3 runs to 14 residues. CDR1 is MDHEN and CDR2 is SYDVKM in the germline V gene. The CDR3 DNA is TGTGCCAGCAGTTTTACTGGCGCCCCAGATACGCAGTATTTT. It translates to CASSFTGAPDTQYF.

The chain is built from TRBV6-4 and TRBJ2-7; TRBD2 is a possible D gene (6 bases). Trimming left V 6 bases short and J 1 base short, with 16 bases between. The CDR3 totals 15 residues. Looked up from germline, CDR1 is MRHNA and CDR2 is SNTAGT. Here the CDR3 DNA reads TGTGCCAGCAGAAGGGCCCGGGAGCGATCCTACGAGCAGTACTTC. Encoded protein: CASRRARERSYEQYF.

This rearrangement joins TRBV7-2 to TRBJ1-5, with 8 bases lining up with TRBD1. The CDR3 runs 16 residues. From germline, CDR1 is SGHTA and CDR2 FQGNSA. V gave up 1 base and J gave up 6 bases; unmatched junction bases: 8. The DNA of the CDR3 is TGTGCCAGCAGCTTAGGGGGGGACAGGCGGGCTCAGCCCCAGCATTTT. Amino acids: CASSLGGDRRAQPQHF.

The table lists this clonotype with many counts. This chain connects TRBV6-1 to TRBJ2-1; TRBD2 matches at 9 bases. The V segment lost 3 bases and the J segment 6 bases; nucleotides outside the gene matches: 9. The CDR3 covers 16 residues. Germline V gene lookup returns CDR1 MNHNS and CDR2 SASEGT. CDR3 in DNA: TGTGCCAGCAGTGAGGCTAGCGGGGCCATCTCCAATGAGCAGTTCTTC. Its protein is CASSEASGAISNEQFF.

This clonotype was counted at least ten times. The chain couples TRBV13 to TRBJ2-3; perhaps D is TRBD1 or TRBD2 (5 bases each). From germline, CDR1 is PRHDT and CDR2 FYEKMQ (reference sequence). There are 16 residues in the CDR3. Trimming took off 3 bases at V and 1 base at J, with 14 bases between the two ends. CDR3 DNA: TGTGCCAGCAGCTTCCGTGGGGGTGACGGCACAGATACGCAGTATTTT. Its protein product is CASSFRGGDGTDTQYF. The full variable domain, with the rest looked up from reference TRBV13 and TRBJ2-3, is AAGVIQSPRHLIKEKRETATLKCYPIPRHDTVYWYQQGPGQDPQFLISFYEKMQSDKGSIPDRFSAQQFSDYHSELNMSSLELGDSALYFCASSFRGGDGTDTQYFGPGTRLTVL.

This clonotype was seen many times. This chain joins TRBV28 and TRBJ1-3, with TRBD1 as a possible D gene (6 bases). V lost 5 bases, J lost 1 base, and 9 bases lay in between. The V gene's germline CDR1 is MDHEN and CDR2 SYDVKM. The CDR3 is 14 residues long. The CDR3 is CASSPQGSGNTIYF. In nucleotides, the CDR3 is TGTGCCAGCAGTCCACAGGGATCTGGAAACACCATATATTTT. The variable domain in full, with the rest retrieved from reference TRBV28 and TRBJ1-3, is DVKVTQSSRYLVKRTGEKVFLECVQDMDHENMFWYRQDPGLGLRLIYFSYDVKMKEKGDIPEGYSVSREKKERFSLILESASTNQTSMYLCASSPQGSGNTIYFGEGSWLTVV.

There are many counts of this clonotype. The gene calls are TRBV5-1 and TRBJ2-4; D call uncertain. The V gene lost 7 bases and the J gene lost 3 bases, with 17 bases spanning the gap. CDR1 and CDR2 (germline): SGHRS, YFSETQ. CDR3 length: 15 amino acids. The CDR3 loop is CASYPNVGDKNIQYF. As DNA, the CDR3 is TGCGCCAGCTACCCGAATGTGGGTGACAAAAACATTCAGTACTTC. The full variable domain, its missing parts supplied by reference TRBV5-1 and TRBJ2-4, is KAGVTQTPRYLIKTRGQQVTLSCSPISGHRSVSWYQQTPGQGLQFLFEYFSETQRNKGNFPGRFSGRQFSNSRSEMNVSTLELGDSALYLCASYPNVGDKNIQYFGAGTRLSVL.

This clonotype is termed medium-sized. J is TRBJ2-7 and V is TRBV20-1; 8 bases fit TRBD1. Germline-derived CDR1 and CDR2 are DFQATT and SNEGSKA (reference sequence). Losses at the gene ends were 1 base for V and 4 bases for J; bases not matched to a gene: 9. There are 15 residues in the CDR3. The CDR3 reads CSARGPGTGSYEQYF. The CDR3 DNA reads TGCAGTGCTAGAGGGCCCGGGACAGGCTCGTACGAGCAGTACTTC.

The table lists this clonotype with many counts. The rearrangement links TRBV2 to TRBJ2-1; D may be TRBD1 or TRBD2 (6 bases each). CDR1 SNHLY and CDR2 FYNNEI come from the germline V gene. This CDR3 spans 16 amino acids. With 9 bases removed from V and 0 bases from J, the gap between germline ends came to 18 bases. This CDR3 is CAREKGGLSSYNEQFF. The CDR3 nucleotides read TGTGCCAGAGAAAAGGGGGGTTTGAGCTCCTACAATGAGCAGTTCTTC.

In its sample, this clonotype was seen many times. This chain joins TRBV20-1 and TRBJ2-2, with TRBD2 matching 7 bases. Trimming cost V 1 base and J 4 bases; bases outside gene matches: 6. Per the germline V gene, CDR1 is DFQATT and CDR2 is SNEGSKA (reference sequence). CDR3 length: 15 residues. The CDR3: CSARAAGVVTGELFF. The CDR3 DNA reads as TGCAGTGCTAGAGCGGCGGGAGTGGTCACCGGGGAGCTGTTTTTT.

This clonotype was observed many times. The chain links TRBV6-1 to TRBJ1-5; 8 nucleotides agree with TRBD1. Germline CDR1 is MNHNS and CDR2 is SASEGT. Germline trimming cut 6 bases from V and 7 bases from J; bases unmatched to any gene: 11. The CDR3 has 15 residues. For the CDR3, the DNA is TGTGCCAGCAGCCGCAGGACAGGGCGAAGACAGCCCCAGCATTTT. Protein: CASSRRTGRRQPQHF.

V and J are TRBV6-5 and TRBJ1-5, with TRBD1 matching 8 bases. V gave up 5 bases and J gave up 6 bases; unmatched junction bases: 12. Germline lookup yields CDR1 MNHEY and CDR2 SVGAGI. There are 16 residues in the CDR3. This chain's CDR3 is CASSHHRTGIFQPQHF. CDR3 sequence (DNA): TGTGCCAGCAGTCACCACCGGACAGGGATCTTTCAGCCCCAGCATTTT.

This rearrangement joins TRBV11-2 to TRBJ2-1; 9 nucleotides line up with TRBD2. This CDR3 has 14 residues. CDR1 SGHAT and CDR2 FQNNGV come from the germline V gene. V was pared by 2 bases and J by 7 bases, with 3 bases of the junction left unmatched. CDR3: CASSLSSGINEQFF. The CDR3 bases are TGTGCCAGCAGCTTATCTAGCGGGATAAATGAGCAGTTCTTC.

This clonotype came up a few times. The rearrangement links TRBV12-3 or TRBV12-4 to TRBJ2-3; TRBD2 is a possible D gene (6 bases). The CDR3 length is 14 residues. Between the trimmed V and J ends, which lost 7 bases and 8 bases, there was a span of 19 bases. For the CDR3, the DNA is TGTGCCAGCAATCTAGCGAGAAGTTGGGGTACGCAGTATTTT. It codes for CASNLARSWGTQYF.

The V call is TRBV29-1, the J call TRBJ2-4; D possibly corresponds to TRBD2 (5 bases). This CDR3 has 12 residues. Trimming removed 6 bases at V and 4 bases at J, with 10 bases between. CDR1 SQVTM and CDR2 ANQGSEA come from the germline V gene. The CDR3, as DNA: TGCAGCGTAGGACGGGAAAAAAACATTCAGTACTTC. Translating gives CSVGREKNIQYF.

This clonotype was counted ten times or more. The V gene is TRBV12-3 or TRBV12-4, the J gene TRBJ1-1, with 7 bases that match TRBD1. CDR3 length: 15 amino acids. The V gene end was trimmed by 5 bases and the J gene end by 0 bases; junction bases not matched to a gene: 6. This chain's CDR3 is CASSRDSTMNTEAFF. The CDR3 DNA sequence: TGTGCCAGCAGTAGGGACAGTACCATGAACACTGAAGCTTTCTTT.

There are a few counts of this clonotype. The V call is TRBV12-3 or TRBV12-4, the J call TRBJ2-1, with 8 bases fitting TRBD2. This CDR3 is built from 14 residues. V was pared by 3 bases and J by 9 bases, with 7 bases of the junction left unmatched. The CDR3 DNA follows: TGTGCCAGCAGTTTGGGTGGGAGCGGGGGTGAGCAGTTCTTC. Encoded protein: CASSLGGSGGEQFF.

This clonotype has at least ten counts. The chain recombines TRBV20-1 with TRBJ1-3; D is ambiguous. Trimming stripped 6 bases from V and 0 bases from J, with 9 bases between. Germline V gene data show CDR1 as DFQATT and CDR2 as SNEGSKA (reference sequence). This CDR3 contains 13 residues. The CDR3 spells CSARVISGNTIYF. CDR3 in DNA: TGCAGTGCGCGGGTGATCTCTGGAAACACCATATATTTT.

This rearrangement joins TRBV6-1 to TRBJ2-7; D is possibly TRBD1 (5 bases). Trimming left V 4 bases short and J 5 bases short, with 15 bases between. This CDR3 has 14 amino acids. Germline-derived CDR1 and CDR2 are MNHNS and SASEGT. CDR3 nucleotide sequence: TGTGCCAGCAGTGGCCAGACCCCAGGGAACGAGCAGTACTTC. This translates into CASSGQTPGNEQYF.

Ten or more counts support this clonotype. The rearrangement uses TRBV5-1 and TRBJ1-1, with D possibly matching TRBD1 (5 bases). The germline gives CDR1 SGHRS, CDR2 YFSETQ. The CDR3 totals 14 residues. Trimming cost V 5 bases and J 3 bases, with 14 bases left between them. CDR3 bases: TGCGCCAGCAGATCCCCGGGGCAAGACACTGAAGCTTTCTTT. The encoded protein is CASRSPGQDTEAFF.

This clonotype was detected ten times or more. The chain joins TRBV20-1 to TRBJ2-1; D remains ambiguous. Germline V lookup: CDR1 DFQATT, CDR2 SNEGSKA (reference sequence). The V gene lost 0 bases and the J gene lost 2 bases, with 14 bases spanning the gap. CDR3 size: 16 residues. CDR3 in amino acids: CSARDLSGSTYNEQFF. The CDR3 DNA sequence: TGCAGTGCTAGAGACCTTAGTGGTTCGACCTACAATGAGCAGTTCTTC.

The chain is built from TRBV20-1 and TRBJ1-1; unclear D gene. This CDR3 is built from 14 residues. CDR1 DFQATT and CDR2 SNEGSKA come from the germline V gene (reference sequence). The V and J ends lost 0 bases and 3 bases respectively, with 11 bases between them. CDR3: CSARDPREDTEAFF. Written as DNA, the CDR3 is TGCAGTGCTAGAGATCCGAGGGAGGACACTGAAGCTTTCTTT.

This rearrangement joins TRBV28 to TRBJ2-3, with a possible D match to TRBD2 (6 bases). The CDR3 spans 14 residues. V lost 5 bases and J 3 bases, leaving 12 bases between the germline ends. Germline V gives CDR1 MDHEN, CDR2 SYDVKM. The CDR3 DNA is TGTGCCAGCAGTGTTCCGGGAGCAACAGATACGCAGTATTTT. Encoded protein: CASSVPGATDTQYF.

This clonotype was recorded at least ten times. The rearrangement links TRBV11-2 to TRBJ2-7, with 10 bases lining up with TRBD2. This CDR3 region has 18 residues. V shed 1 base, J shed 2 bases, and the junction held 11 bases outside the gene matches. Germline values: CDR1 SGHAT, CDR2 FQNNGV. This CDR3 is CASSLALASGSATYEQYF. As DNA, the CDR3 is TGTGCCAGCAGCTTAGCTCTGGCTAGCGGGAGCGCAACCTACGAGCAGTACTTC.

This clonotype was counted a few times. CDR3 protein: CASSPRTSGSRTQYF. CDR3 DNA sequence: TGTGCCAGCAGCCCCCGGACTAGCGGATCGAGGACCCAGTACTTC. The chain combines TRBV7-9 with TRBJ2-5, with TRBD2 matching over 10 bases. The J segment lost 7 bases and the V segment lost 5 bases, leaving 10 bases of the junction unmatched. This CDR3 contains 15 residues. From germline, CDR1 is SEHNR and CDR2 FQNEAQ (reference sequence).

This clonotype was observed a few times. V usage is TRBV7-2 and J usage is TRBJ2-5; TRBD2 aligns across 9 bases. The V segment lost 2 bases and the J segment 5 bases; nucleotides outside the gene matches: 15. CDR1 SGHTA and CDR2 FQGNSA come from the germline V gene. CDR3 length equals 18 residues. The CDR3 is CASSLRRGGRVGLETQYF. The CDR3 coding sequence is TGTGCCAGCAGCTTAAGGCGCGGCGGGAGGGTGGGTTTGGAGACCCAGTACTTC. The whole variable domain, filled in from reference TRBV7-2 and TRBJ2-5, reads GAGVSQSPSNKVTEKGKDVELRCDPISGHTALYWYRQSLGQGLEFLIYFQGNSAPDKSGLPSDRFSAERTGGSVSTLTIQRTQQEDSAVYLCASSLRRGGRVGLETQYFGPGTRLLVL.